A single sample gave rise to the 19 T cell receptor beta chains below, sequenced in a study of immune evolution from preneoplasia to lung adenocarcinoma. Sequenced by immunoSEQ multiplex PCR; TCRdb stores in-frame clones only, minus some. Of several thousand clones listed, 70% to 85% were seen once; the top ten hold approximately 7%. Sequenced sample: FFPE lung adenocarcinoma in situ tissue. These receptors originate from a person between 60 and 80 years old with lung adenocarcinoma.

The sample holds one count of this clone. The rearrangement uses TRBV7-8 and TRBJ2-1, with D possibly being TRBD1 or TRBD2 (5 bases each). Germline CDR1 is SGHVS and CDR2 is FQNEAQ. The CDR3 is 14 residues long. V was shortened by 1 base and J by 8 bases, with 12 bases between the two germline ends. CDR3 nucleotide sequence: TGTGCCAGCAGCTTAGAGGGGTGGGACGATGAGCAGTTCTTC. Translating gives CASSLEGWDDEQFF.

The chain recombines TRBV2 with TRBJ2-7; tentatively, D is TRBD1 or TRBD2 (5 bases each). This CDR3 has 13 residues. Germline values: CDR1 SNHLY, CDR2 FYNNEI. Trimming took 5 bases from V and 3 from J, leaving 11 bases between them. The CDR3 DNA follows: TGTGCCAGCAGTAACTGGGGGAACTACGAGCAGTACTTC. Amino acids: CASSNWGNYEQYF.

The V gene is TRBV11-2, the J gene TRBJ1-6; D is unclear. This CDR3 comprises 15 residues. With 7 bases removed from V and 5 bases from J, the gap between germline ends came to 15 bases. Germline assignment: CDR1 SGHAT and CDR2 FQNNGV. CDR3 region: CASTIGWADNSPLHF. The CDR3 DNA reads TGTGCCAGCACTATTGGATGGGCGGATAATTCACCCCTCCACTTT.

CDR3 in DNA: TGTGCCAGCAGCGTAGCTCCGACAGGAGGTTCTGGGGCCAACGTCCTGACTTTC. Its protein is CASSVAPTGGSGANVLTF. This sequence joins TRBV9 and TRBJ2-6, with D maybe TRBD1 (6 bases). The CDR3 contains 18 residues. Between the trimmed V and J ends, which lost 0 bases and 1 base, there was a span of 14 bases. Germline CDR1 and CDR2: SGDLS and YYNGEE.

The CDR3 DNA sequence: TGTGCCAGCTCACTCTTAGCGGGGGGGATTGGCACAGATACGCAGTATTTT. Its protein product is CASSLLAGGIGTDTQYF. The rearrangement uses TRBV18 and TRBJ2-3, with 11 bases fitting TRBD2. CDR3 length: 17 amino acids. Trimming removed 4 bases from V and 1 base from J; junction bases left unmatched: 7. CDR1 KGHSH and CDR2 LQKENI come from the germline V gene.

This sequence joins TRBV4-1 and TRBJ1-2, with a possible D match to TRBD1 (5 bases). Germline CDR1 and CDR2: MGHRA and YSYEKL. The CDR3 totals 17 residues. Deletions cut 4 bases from V and 2 bases from J, with 20 bases between. The CDR3, as DNA: TGCGCCAGCAGCCCAGGGCCGGGGCCACGGTTCAACTATGGCTACACCTTC. Encoded protein: CASSPGPGPRFNYGYTF.

This clone was counted a few times. The rearrangement joins TRBV6-6 to TRBJ1-2; D is possibly TRBD1 (5 bases). This CDR3 is built from 14 residues. Trimming shortened V by 0 bases and J by 8 bases, and 13 bases separated the two germline ends. Germline V gives CDR1 MNHNY, CDR2 SVGAGI (reference sequence). The CDR3 DNA reads TGTGCCAGCAGTTACTCGTCTATGGGGGGGGGCTACACCTTC. This codes for CASSYSSMGGGYTF.

In its sample, this clone was seen a few times. The chain links TRBV19 to TRBJ1-3, with a tentative D call TRBD1 (5 bases). This CDR3 has 13 amino acids. CDR1 is LNHDA and CDR2 is SQIVND in the germline V gene (reference sequence). Trimming took 4 bases from V and 5 from J, leaving 9 bases between them. CDR3 loop: CASSTRGRNTIYF. The CDR3 nucleotides read TGTGCCAGTAGTACTCGGGGACGAAACACCATATATTTT.

This clone has only one observation. CDR3 coding DNA: TGTGCCAGCAGCTTGTTAGGGGGGCCCCAACAGGGCGGGGAGCTGTTTTTT. As protein: CASSLLGGPQQGGELFF. The rearrangement uses TRBV7-8 and TRBJ2-2; D may be TRBD1 or TRBD2 (6 bases each). The CDR3 sequence is 17 residues long. Germline values: CDR1 SGHVS, CDR2 FQNEAQ. V lost 3 bases and J lost 7, with 21 bases in between.

This rearrangement joins TRBV9 to TRBJ1-6; 9 nucleotides align to TRBD1. V lost 4 bases, J lost 9 bases, and 8 bases stayed unmatched. Germline V gene sequence: CDR1 SGDLS, CDR2 YYNGEE. This CDR3 is 15 amino acids long. The CDR3 DNA follows: TGTGCCAGCAGCCCAGAGGGACAGGGTGTTTCACCCCTCCACTTT. This codes for CASSPEGQGVSPLHF.

The chain combines TRBV7-6 with TRBJ2-5; either TRBD1 or TRBD2 may supply D (5 bases each). The V end was cut by 0 bases, the J end by 5 bases, with 16 bases between. The V gene's germline CDR1 is SGHVS and CDR2 FNYEAQ. The length of the CDR3 is 16 residues. The CDR3 here is CASSLATLGAKETQYF. The CDR3 DNA reads TGTGCCAGCAGCTTAGCGACCCTCGGGGCTAAGGAGACCCAGTACTTC. The complete variable domain, with remaining parts taken from reference TRBV7-6 and TRBJ2-5, reads GAGVSQSPRYKVTKRGQDVALRCDPISGHVSLYWYRQALGQGPEFLTYFNYEAQQDKSGLPNDRFSAERPEGSISTLTIQRTEQRDSAMYRCASSLATLGAKETQYFGPGTRLLVL.

The rearrangement uses TRBV6-6 and TRBJ1-1; D unclear. The germline V and J ends were trimmed by 3 bases and 7 bases, with 9 bases remaining between them. Germline CDR1 MNHNY, CDR2 SVGAGI (reference sequence). This CDR3 is 12 amino acids long. The CDR3 loop is CASSYVGSEAFF. CDR3 nucleotides: TGTGCCAGCAGTTATGTCGGAAGTGAAGCTTTCTTT.

This chain connects TRBV4-3 to TRBJ1-3; the D is unclear. The germline V gene has CDR1 LGHNA and CDR2 YSLEER. This CDR3 has 13 residues. V lost 1 base and J lost 4, with 5 bases in between. The CDR3 region has the DNA TGCGCCAGCAGCCAAGTCCCGGGAAACACCATATATTTT. Translated: CASSQVPGNTIYF.

The V call is TRBV5-1, the J call TRBJ2-5; D call uncertain. CDR1 is SGHRS, CDR2 YFSETQ, per germline. Trimming cost V 0 bases and J 3 bases, with 9 bases left between them. CDR3 length: 14 amino acids. The CDR3 reads CASSLAQREETQYF. CDR3 nucleotide sequence: TGCGCCAGCAGCTTGGCCCAGAGAGAAGAGACCCAGTACTTC.

This chain connects TRBV7-3 to TRBJ2-4; the D gene is possibly TRBD1 (6 bases). Germline CDR1 is SGHTA and CDR2 is FQGTGA. The CDR3 runs 13 residues. V was pared by 2 bases and J by 7 bases, with 9 bases between. CDR3 in amino acids: CASSLGQGNIQYF. CDR3 nucleotide sequence: TGTGCCAGCAGCTTAGGTCAGGGGAACATTCAGTACTTC.

This chain joins TRBV18 and TRBJ2-1, with D possibly TRBD2 on 5 matching bases. The CDR3 is 17 amino acids. CDR1 is KGHSH and CDR2 is LQKENI in the germline V gene. Between the trimmed V and J ends, which lost 6 bases and 7 bases, there was a span of 25 bases. DNA for the CDR3: TGTGCCAGCTCCCCCGTCCGGGCTGATCGTCGAGGGAATGAGCAGTTCTTC. Translation: CASSPVRADRRGNEQFF.

The rearrangement uses TRBV14 and TRBJ2-5; a possible D gene is TRBD2 (6 bases). Between the trimmed V and J ends, which lost 1 base and 7 bases, there was a span of 16 bases. From germline, CDR1 is SGHDN and CDR2 FVKESK. The CDR3 is 15 residues long. CDR3 sequence: CASSQGGGTRGTQYF. CDR3 in DNA: TGTGCCAGCAGCCAAGGTGGCGGGACTCGGGGGACCCAGTACTTC.

The V gene is TRBV9, the J gene TRBJ2-3, with TRBD2 matching 10 bases. The CDR3 sequence is 15 residues long. Trimming took 0 bases from V and 3 from J; bases not matched to a gene: 1. CDR1 SGDLS and CDR2 YYNGEE come from the germline V gene. The CDR3, as DNA: TGTGCCAGCAGCGTAGCTAGCGGGGGTACAGATACGCAGTATTTT. Translation: CASSVASGGTDTQYF.

This sequence joins TRBV5-6 and TRBJ2-5; D is possibly TRBD2 (6 bases). Germline V gives CDR1 SGHDT, CDR2 YYEEEE. The CDR3 has 14 amino acids. V lost 5 bases and J 1 base, leaving 12 bases between the germline ends. The DNA for the CDR3 is TGTGCCAGCAGTCGGGGGACTCTCCAAGAGACCCAGTACTTC. Its translation is CASSRGTLQETQYF.